Listed below are T cell receptor beta chains from one sample, sequenced in a study of blood T cell repertoires in COVID-19. Profiled with immunoSEQ multiplex PCR; TCRdb holds only in-frame clones, not every one. The sample records 35,000 to 55,000 clones, about 89% being singletons. Source material: peripheral blood. The origin of the receptors is a human donor in a cohort sampled during active COVID-19. Each CDR3 is given with its conserved first and last residue. The order of the fields is D gene, V gene, clone size, J gene, CDR3 protein, CDR3 DNA. The D gene is left open where the match is weak. Size tells how often a clone was seen (once, few, many) or the class of an expanded clone, and some rows leave it out.

d_call: NA; v_call: TRBV15; clone_size: NA; j_call: TRBJ2-7; cdr3_aa: CATSSPGSYEQYF; cdr3_nt: TGTGCCACCAGCAGCCCAGGCTCCTACGAGCAGTACTTC
d_call: NA; v_call: TRBV7-2; clone_size: NA; j_call: TRBJ2-5; cdr3_aa: CASSLARGAGETQYF; cdr3_nt: TGTGCCAGCAGCTTAGCCCGGGGGGCGGGAGAGACCCAGTACTTC
d_call: NA; v_call: TRBV28; clone_size: NA; j_call: TRBJ2-7; cdr3_aa: CASSLYPGIEQYF; cdr3_nt: TGTGCCAGCAGTTTATATCCAGGGATCGAGCAGTACTTC
d_call: NA; v_call: TRBV3-1/TRBV3-2; clone_size: NA; j_call: TRBJ1-3; cdr3_aa: CASSTLAGVRNTIYF; cdr3_nt: TGTGCCAGCAGCACTCTAGCAGGGGTGAGAAACACCATATATTTT
d_call: TRBD1; v_call: TRBV6-5; clone_size: once; j_call: TRBJ2-5; cdr3_aa: CASRKTGVEFGTQYF; cdr3_nt: TGTGCCAGCAGAAAAACAGGGGTTGAGTTCGGGACCCAGTACTTC
d_call: TRBD2; v_call: TRBV2; clone_size: NA; j_call: TRBJ2-1; cdr3_aa: CASMPGLAGGGSSYNEQFF; cdr3_nt: TGTGCCAGCATGCCGGGACTAGCGGGAGGGGGTAGCTCCTACAATGAGCAGTTCTTC
d_call: TRBD2; v_call: TRBV6-1; clone_size: NA; j_call: TRBJ2-5; cdr3_aa: CASSEDGTSYETQYF; cdr3_nt: TGTGCCAGCAGTGAAGATGGGACTAGCTACGAGACCCAGTACTTC
d_call: TRBD2; v_call: TRBV2; clone_size: NA; j_call: TRBJ2-7; cdr3_aa: CASSGLAKSWYF; cdr3_nt: TGTGCCAGCAGTGGACTAGCGAAATCATGGTACTTC
d_call: NA; v_call: TRBV3-1/TRBV3-2; clone_size: NA; j_call: TRBJ2-2; cdr3_aa: CASSQLRSGGGELFF; cdr3_nt: TGTGCCAGCAGCCAACTTAGATCCGGTGGCGGGGAGCTGTTTTTT
d_call: TRBD2; v_call: TRBV19; clone_size: NA; j_call: TRBJ2-7; cdr3_aa: CASSIASGPYEQYF; cdr3_nt: TGTGCCAGTAGTATCGCTAGCGGACCCTACGAGCAGTACTTC
d_call: NA; v_call: TRBV2; clone_size: NA; j_call: TRBJ1-2; cdr3_aa: CASSQGFNYGYTF; cdr3_nt: TGTGCCAGCAGTCAGGGGTTTAACTATGGCTACACCTTC
d_call: TRBD1; v_call: TRBV10-3; clone_size: NA; j_call: TRBJ1-6; cdr3_aa: CAISEQGDSPLHF; cdr3_nt: TGTGCCATCAGTGAGCAGGGGGATTCACCCCTCCACTTT
d_call: NA; v_call: TRBV7-9; clone_size: NA; j_call: TRBJ2-2; cdr3_aa: CASSLERNTGELFF; cdr3_nt: TGTGCCAGCAGCTTAGAGCGGAACACCGGGGAGCTGTTTTTT
d_call: TRBD2; v_call: TRBV3-1/TRBV3-2; clone_size: once; j_call: TRBJ2-3; cdr3_aa: CASSQDQEREGSTDTQYF; cdr3_nt: TGTGCCAGCAGCCAAGACCAAGAGCGGGAGGGAAGCACAGATACGCAGTATTTT
d_call: NA; v_call: TRBV19; clone_size: NA; j_call: TRBJ1-1; cdr3_aa: CVTFLGYEAFF; cdr3_nt: TGTGTCACCTTCTTGGGCTATGAAGCTTTCTTT
d_call: NA; v_call: TRBV7-9; clone_size: NA; j_call: TRBJ1-5; cdr3_aa: CASSLVSDQPQHF; cdr3_nt: TGTGCCAGCAGCTTAGTTTCGGATCAGCCCCAGCATTTT
d_call: TRBD2; v_call: TRBV15; clone_size: NA; j_call: TRBJ2-1; cdr3_aa: CATSIGRANEQFF; cdr3_nt: TGTGCCACCAGCATCGGGAGGGCCAATGAGCAGTTCTTC
d_call: NA; v_call: TRBV7-3; clone_size: NA; j_call: TRBJ2-7; cdr3_aa: CASSLFAGSYEQYF; cdr3_nt: TGTGCCAGCAGCTTATTTGCGGGGTCCTACGAGCAGTACTTC
d_call: NA; v_call: TRBV6-5; clone_size: once; j_call: TRBJ2-2; cdr3_aa: CASSYSRSGTGELFF; cdr3_nt: TGTGCCAGCAGTTACTCGCGGTCGGGCACCGGGGAGCTGTTTTTT
d_call: TRBD1; v_call: TRBV27; clone_size: NA; j_call: TRBJ1-2; cdr3_aa: CASSSKGAYGYTF; cdr3_nt: TGTGCCAGCAGTTCGAAGGGGGCCTATGGCTACACCTTC
d_call: NA; v_call: TRBV3-1/TRBV3-2; clone_size: NA; j_call: TRBJ2-7; cdr3_aa: CASSQGHYEQYF; cdr3_nt: TGTGCCAGCAGCCAGGGGCACTACGAGCAGTACTTC
d_call: NA; v_call: TRBV9; clone_size: NA; j_call: TRBJ1-4; cdr3_aa: CASSSQGLANEKLFF; cdr3_nt: TGTGCCAGCAGCTCTCAGGGGTTGGCTAATGAAAAACTGTTTTTT
d_call: NA; v_call: TRBV19; clone_size: NA; j_call: TRBJ2-3; cdr3_aa: CASSTSPSTDTQYF; cdr3_nt: TGTGCCAGTAGTACCTCCCCGTCCACAGATACGCAGTATTTT
d_call: NA; v_call: TRBV27; clone_size: NA; j_call: TRBJ1-2; cdr3_aa: CASSSTGSFYGYTF; cdr3_nt: TGTGCCAGCAGTTCGACAGGATCCTTCTATGGCTACACCTTC
d_call: TRBD1; v_call: TRBV5-5; clone_size: NA; j_call: TRBJ1-6; cdr3_aa: CASSPAARGPTNSPLHF; cdr3_nt: TGTGCCAGCAGCCCGGCCGCCAGGGGGCCGACTAATTCACCCCTCCACTTT
d_call: NA; v_call: TRBV6-2/TRBV6-3; clone_size: NA; j_call: TRBJ2-5; cdr3_aa: CASSYPETQYF; cdr3_nt: TGTGCCAGCAGTTACCCGGAGACCCAGTACTTC
d_call: NA; v_call: TRBV4-3; clone_size: once; j_call: TRBJ2-7; cdr3_aa: CASSHAFGRDSYEQYF; cdr3_nt: TGCGCCAGCAGCCACGCCTTTGGGCGGGACTCCTACGAGCAGTACTTC
d_call: TRBD2; v_call: TRBV9; clone_size: NA; j_call: TRBJ2-3; cdr3_aa: CASTLGLADTDTQYF; cdr3_nt: TGTGCCAGCACCCTGGGACTAGCGGACACAGATACGCAGTATTTT
d_call: NA; v_call: TRBV7-8; clone_size: NA; j_call: TRBJ2-6; cdr3_aa: CASRYRGGANVLTF; cdr3_nt: TGTGCCAGCCGGTACAGAGGGGGGGCCAACGTCCTGACTTTC
d_call: NA; v_call: TRBV12-3/TRBV12-4; clone_size: once; j_call: TRBJ1-1; cdr3_aa: CASGGANTEAFF; cdr3_nt: TGTGCCAGCGGGGGGGCCAACACTGAAGCTTTCTTT
d_call: NA; v_call: TRBV7-8; clone_size: NA; j_call: TRBJ2-7; cdr3_aa: CASSSRTGGPEEQYF; cdr3_nt: TGTGCCAGCAGCTCGCGGACCGGGGGACCCGAAGAGCAGTACTTC
d_call: TRBD1; v_call: TRBV5-6; clone_size: once; j_call: TRBJ1-2; cdr3_aa: CASSLDRGVGGYTF; cdr3_nt: TGTGCCAGCAGCTTGGACAGGGGCGTCGGTGGCTACACCTTC
d_call: NA; v_call: TRBV5-4; clone_size: once; j_call: TRBJ2-3; cdr3_aa: CASSLTGTSTDTQYF; cdr3_nt: TGTGCCAGCAGCCTCACCGGGACTAGCACAGATACGCAGTATTTT
d_call: NA; v_call: TRBV5-4; clone_size: NA; j_call: TRBJ2-7; cdr3_aa: CASSSGGYRLHEQYF; cdr3_nt: TGTGCCAGCAGTTCAGGTGGATATCGTCTCCACGAGCAGTACTTC
d_call: TRBD1; v_call: TRBV5-5; clone_size: NA; j_call: TRBJ1-5; cdr3_aa: CASSWGQGGQPQHF; cdr3_nt: TGTGCCAGCAGCTGGGGACAGGGTGGTCAGCCCCAGCATTTT
d_call: TRBD2; v_call: TRBV6-5; clone_size: NA; j_call: TRBJ2-1; cdr3_aa: CASRPGLANNEQFF; cdr3_nt: TGTGCCAGCAGGCCGGGACTAGCAAACAATGAGCAGTTCTTC
d_call: TRBD2; v_call: TRBV5-5; clone_size: NA; j_call: TRBJ2-5; cdr3_aa: CASGVASGAQETQYF; cdr3_nt: TGTGCCAGCGGCGTGGCTAGCGGTGCTCAAGAGACCCAGTACTTC
d_call: NA; v_call: TRBV7-9; clone_size: NA; j_call: TRBJ1-1; cdr3_aa: CASHLSGGAANTEAFF; cdr3_nt: TGTGCCAGCCACTTATCCGGGGGGGCCGCGAACACTGAAGCTTTCTTT
d_call: NA; v_call: TRBV28; clone_size: NA; j_call: TRBJ2-7; cdr3_aa: CASSLPDSFYEQYF; cdr3_nt: TGTGCCAGCAGCCTCCCCGACAGCTTCTACGAGCAGTACTTC
d_call: NA; v_call: TRBV15; clone_size: NA; j_call: TRBJ2-7; cdr3_aa: CATSMDRNTYEQYF; cdr3_nt: TGTGCCACCAGCATGGACAGAAATACCTACGAGCAGTACTTC
d_call: NA; v_call: TRBV5-1; clone_size: NA; j_call: TRBJ2-3; cdr3_aa: CASSLTGTGTDTQYF; cdr3_nt: TGCGCCAGCAGCTTGACAGGGACCGGCACAGATACGCAGTATTTT